This is a list of T cell receptor beta chains from one sample in a study of T cell responses to AZD1222 COVID-19 vaccine. Clones were read by immunoSEQ multiplex PCR, and TCRdb kept only the in-frame ones, dropping some. Among some 150,000 clones listed, under 95% were seen once. Specimen: peripheral blood, collected on day 0 of AZD1222 vaccination. The receptor source for this set is an adult in good health. CDR3s include the opening cysteine and the closing phenylalanine or tryptophan. D genes are given only for firm matches. Where a row states a size, it is once, few, many or the class of an expanded clone; other rows omit it.

J gene: TRBJ2-1; clone size: few; V gene: TRBV5-1; D gene: .; CDR3 DNA: TGCGCCAGCAGCAGATCTAGCGCTTACAATGAGCAGTTCTTC; CDR3 protein: CASSRSSAYNEQFF
J gene: TRBJ1-2; clone size: .; V gene: TRBV5-1; D gene: .; CDR3 DNA: TGCGCCAGCAGCTTAGCCGTCGGGGGTGGCTACACCTTC; CDR3 protein: CASSLAVGGGYTF
J gene: TRBJ1-4; clone size: .; V gene: TRBV6-5; D gene: .; CDR3 DNA: TGTGCCAGCAGTTACTCGGGTACAGCTACCGAAAAACTGTTTTTT; CDR3 protein: CASSYSGTATEKLFF
J gene: TRBJ1-2; clone size: .; V gene: TRBV7-3; D gene: .; CDR3 DNA: TGTGCCAGCAGCGGGAGGGGAGGGTATGGCTACACCTTC; CDR3 protein: CASSGRGGYGYTF
J gene: TRBJ1-6; clone size: .; V gene: TRBV6-1; D gene: .; CDR3 DNA: TGTGCCAGCAGTGAAGCGGTGGGGGGGAGCTCCTATAATTCACCCCTCCACTTT; CDR3 protein: CASSEAVGGSSYNSPLHF
J gene: TRBJ2-2; clone size: .; V gene: TRBV6-5; D gene: .; CDR3 DNA: TGTGCCAGCAGTTATGGGACGTATGGGACCGGGGAGCTGTTTTTT; CDR3 protein: CASSYGTYGTGELFF
J gene: TRBJ1-5; clone size: once; V gene: TRBV7-8; D gene: .; CDR3 DNA: TGTGCCAGCAGCTTAGCGGGGGGCAGGGACCCCCAGCATTTT; CDR3 protein: CASSLAGGRDPQHF
J gene: TRBJ2-5; clone size: .; V gene: TRBV6-5; D gene: .; CDR3 DNA: TGTGCCAGCTCCGAGGGCTTGCAAGAGACCCAGTACTTC; CDR3 protein: CASSEGLQETQYF
J gene: TRBJ2-7; clone size: .; V gene: TRBV4-1; D gene: .; CDR3 DNA: TGCGCCAGCAGCCAAGTTGAGGGAGGACCCTACGAGCAGTACTTC; CDR3 protein: CASSQVEGGPYEQYF
J gene: TRBJ1-5; clone size: .; V gene: TRBV18; D gene: TRBD1; CDR3 DNA: TGTGCCAGCTCATCCCGAGCACAGGGGTCCAATCAGCCCCAGCATTTT; CDR3 protein: CASSSRAQGSNQPQHF
J gene: TRBJ1-5; clone size: .; V gene: TRBV10-3; D gene: .; CDR3 DNA: TGTGCCATCAGTTCCCAAGGGAGTAGAAGCAATCAGCCCCAGCATTTT; CDR3 protein: CAISSQGSRSNQPQHF
J gene: TRBJ2-7; clone size: .; V gene: TRBV7-2; D gene: .; CDR3 DNA: TGTGCCAGCAGCTCCCCGGACGAGCAGTACTTC; CDR3 protein: CASSSPDEQYF
J gene: TRBJ1-4; clone size: .; V gene: TRBV5-1; D gene: .; CDR3 DNA: TGCGCCAGCAGCTTAGGCCTGACAGGACGAGATGAAAAACTGTTTTTT; CDR3 protein: CASSLGLTGRDEKLFF
J gene: TRBJ1-1; clone size: .; V gene: TRBV7-9; D gene: .; CDR3 DNA: TGTGCCAGCAGCCCCAGGAGATTGAACACTGAAGCTTTCTTT; CDR3 protein: CASSPRRLNTEAFF
J gene: TRBJ1-1; clone size: .; V gene: TRBV28; D gene: .; CDR3 DNA: TGTGCCAGCGGCCTCCTGCCGAACACTGAAGCTTTCTTT; CDR3 protein: CASGLLPNTEAFF
J gene: TRBJ2-7; clone size: .; V gene: TRBV19; D gene: .; CDR3 DNA: TGTGCCAGTAGTATACTGGGGTTTTCAACCTACGAGCAGTACTTC; CDR3 protein: CASSILGFSTYEQYF
J gene: TRBJ1-4; clone size: .; V gene: TRBV7-6; D gene: .; CDR3 DNA: TGTGCCAGCAGCCCGAGCGGATCCCTCCGGGGAGAAGAAAAACTGTTTTTT; CDR3 protein: CASSPSGSLRGEEKLFF
J gene: TRBJ2-1; clone size: .; V gene: TRBV10-3; D gene: TRBD1; CDR3 DNA: TGTGCCACCAGTGACAGGGGAAAATTTAAGGATGAGCAGTTCTTC; CDR3 protein: CATSDRGKFKDEQFF